These 31 T cell receptor beta chains were all obtained from the same sample, sequenced in a study of STAT3 mutations in large granular lymphocyte leukemia. Libraries were prepared by immunoSEQ multiplex PCR; TCRdb keeps only in-frame clonotypes and omits some of them. The sample lists a few thousand clones, 60% to 75% occurring once. Study conclusions and caveats: Every T-LGLL patient had at least one immunodominant TCRbeta clonotype.

What these receptors recognize is not known. Sequencing was done on a sample of peripheral blood mononuclear cells. These TCRs come from a man between 60 and 75 years old with T-cell large granular lymphocyte leukemia. Some clones in this sample may be carry-over from other donors' samples.

The gene calls are TRBV29-1 and TRBJ1-1, with 8 bases identical to TRBD1. The CDR3 spans 11 residues. J gave up 5 bases and V 6 bases, and 2 bases lay outside the gene matches. Germline values: CDR1 SQVTM, CDR2 ANQGSEA. Here the CDR3 DNA reads TGCAGCGTGAACAGGGGGACTGAAGCTTTCTTT. This encodes CSVNRGTEAFF.

This rearrangement joins TRBV5-6 to TRBJ1-2; D not resolved. This CDR3 has 13 residues. The V gene lost 4 bases and the J gene lost 2 bases, with 9 bases spanning the gap. Per germline, CDR1 SGHDT and CDR2 YYEEEE. The CDR3 nucleotides read TGTGCCAGCAGCCCGGAACCGAACTATGGCTACACCTTC. Translation gives CASSPEPNYGYTF.

This clone has more than one count but fewer than ten. This chain links TRBV5-1 with TRBJ2-6; D might be TRBD1 (5 bases). This CDR3 comprises 17 residues. Germline CDR1 reads SGHRS; CDR2 reads YFSETQ. The V gene lost 1 base and the J gene lost 0 bases, with 11 bases spanning the gap. The CDR3 DNA is TGCGCCAGCAGCTTGAGACAGTTAACCTCTGGGGCCAACGTCCTGACTTTC. This translates into CASSLRQLTSGANVLTF.

The chain is built from TRBV7-9 and TRBJ1-5; D is perhaps TRBD1 (5 bases). The CDR3 is 14 residues long. Per the germline V gene, CDR1 is SEHNR and CDR2 is FQNEAQ (reference sequence). Trimming removed 4 bases from V and 3 bases from J, with 10 bases in between. CDR3 loop: CASSSSGINQPQHF. CDR3 bases: TGTGCCAGCAGCTCGTCAGGGATCAATCAGCCCCAGCATTTT.

The gene calls are TRBV5-8 and TRBJ2-7; D is undetermined. V was shortened by 0 bases and J by 0 bases, with 7 bases between the two germline ends. CDR1 SGHTS and CDR2 YDEGEE come from the germline V gene. CDR3 size: 14 residues. This CDR3 reads CASSLVPSSYEQYF. CDR3 coding DNA: TGTGCCAGCAGCTTGGTCCCTAGCTCCTACGAGCAGTACTTC.

The chain is built from TRBV7-4 and TRBJ1-5, with TRBD1 as a possible D gene (5 bases). From germline, CDR1 is SGHVT and CDR2 SQSDAQ. This CDR3 is 16 amino acids long. The V end lost 4 bases, the J end lost 6 bases, and 19 bases lay between the germline ends. The CDR3 nucleotides read TGTGCCAGCAGCTCAACCCGGCAGGGAGACGGTCAGCCCCAGCATTTT. Amino acid sequence: CASSSTRQGDGQPQHF.

The V and J genes are TRBV4-1 and TRBJ2-5; possibly TRBD2 for D (6 bases). CDR1 MGHRA and CDR2 YSYEKL come from the germline V gene. Trimming took off 0 bases at V and 4 bases at J, with 18 bases between the two ends. The CDR3 length is 17 residues. In DNA, the CDR3 is TGCGCCAGCAGCCAAGATGCACTAGCCTTTTCGAGAGAGACCCAGTACTTC. This encodes CASSQDALAFSRETQYF.

The sample holds a few counts of this clone. This sequence joins TRBV7-9 and TRBJ1-5; the match to TRBD1 covers 8 bases. J lost 0 bases, V lost 3 bases, and 1 base had no gene match. The CDR3 has 15 amino acids. Germline assignment: CDR1 SEHNR and CDR2 FQNEAQ (reference sequence). CDR3 amino acids: CASSFGQGSNQPQHF. The CDR3 region has the DNA TGTGCCAGCAGCTTTGGACAGGGTAGCAATCAGCCCCAGCATTTT.

This clone was observed a few times. CDR3 sequence: CASGGFSNTGELFF. The CDR3 bases are TGTGCCTCAGGCGGCTTTTCAAACACCGGGGAGCTGTTTTTT. This rearrangement joins TRBV10-3 to TRBJ2-2; D is ambiguous. Trimming removed 11 bases from V and 2 bases from J, with 15 bases in between. This CDR3 is 14 amino acids long. Germline V gene data show CDR1 as ENHRY and CDR2 as SYGVKD.

This rearrangement joins TRBV5-6 to TRBJ1-2; D not certain. Germline V gives CDR1 SGHDT, CDR2 YYEEEE. The CDR3 has 13 amino acids. Between the trimmed V and J ends, which lost 2 bases and 8 bases, there was a span of 13 bases. CDR3 amino acids: CASSFGSLTGYTF. DNA of the CDR3: TGTGCCAGCAGCTTCGGGTCTTTGACGGGCTACACCTTC. The whole variable domain, remainder taken from reference TRBV5-6 and TRBJ1-2, is DAGVTQSPTHLIKTRGQQVTLRCSPKSGHDTVSWYQQALGQGPQFIFQYYEEEERQRGNFPDRFSGHQFPNYSSELNVNALLLGDSALYLCASSFGSLTGYTFGSGTRLTVV.

The chain combines TRBV5-1 with TRBJ2-7; D might be TRBD2 (5 bases). The germline V gene encodes CDR1 SGHRS and CDR2 YFSETQ. Trimming stripped 0 bases from V and 6 bases from J, with 16 bases between. The CDR3 length is 15 residues. The CDR3 nucleotides are TGCGCCAGCAGCTTGGCACCCGGAAGCGAGGGCGAGCAGTACTTC. Its protein product is CASSLAPGSEGEQYF.

This clone was counted between two and nine times. This chain links TRBV7-9 with TRBJ2-7; perhaps TRBD2 as D (5 bases). V lost 4 bases and J 0 bases, leaving 7 bases between the germline ends. CDR1 and CDR2 (germline): SEHNR, FQNEAQ (reference sequence). This CDR3 spans 13 amino acids. The CDR3 is CASSSSGSYEQYF. As DNA, the CDR3 is TGTGCCAGCAGCTCAAGCGGCTCCTACGAGCAGTACTTC.

The chain recombines TRBV18 with TRBJ1-1; 7 positions match TRBD1. CDR3 size: 14 residues. Germline CDR1 and CDR2: KGHSH and LQKENI. The J segment lost 4 bases and the V segment lost 6 bases, leaving 8 bases of the junction unmatched. Here the CDR3 DNA reads TGTGCCAGCTCGCCAGCGAGGGGGCTCACTGAAGCTTTCTTT. Residues: CASSPARGLTEAFF.

The V call is TRBV18, the J call TRBJ1-2, with D tentatively TRBD1 (6 bases). CDR1 KGHSH and CDR2 LQKENI come from the germline V gene. Trimming shortened V by 5 bases and J by 0 bases, and 10 bases separated the two germline ends. The length of the CDR3 is 14 residues. The CDR3 loop is CASSRTVANYGYTF. DNA of the CDR3: TGTGCCAGCTCAAGGACAGTAGCTAACTATGGCTACACCTTC.

The V gene is TRBV5-1, the J gene TRBJ2-1; 7 bases match TRBD2. The junction had 10 bases not matched to a gene; V was cut back by 0 bases and J by 4 bases. The V gene's germline CDR1 is SGHRS and CDR2 YFSETQ. The CDR3 sequence is 17 residues long. CDR3 protein: CASSLGSSGPPYNEQFF. The CDR3, as DNA: TGCGCCAGCAGCTTGGGATCTAGCGGTCCCCCTTACAATGAGCAGTTCTTC.

The V call is TRBV13, the J call TRBJ2-3, with D possibly being TRBD1 (6 bases). Germline CDR1 reads PRHDT; CDR2 reads FYEKMQ (reference sequence). V shed 5 bases and J shed 6 bases, with 21 bases lying between them. This CDR3 has 16 amino acids. CDR3 DNA: TGTGCCAGCAGCCCCCGGGACAAACCTCTGGGGGATACGCAGTATTTT. It is translated as CASSPRDKPLGDTQYF.

The CDR3 DNA is TGCGCCAGCAGCCCCCCTGGGGGATCCGCGAACACTGAAGCTTTCTTT. Its translation is CASSPPGGSANTEAFF. The chain employs TRBV4-1 and TRBJ1-1; TRBD1 is a possible D gene (5 bases). The CDR3 totals 16 residues. The germline V gene has CDR1 MGHRA and CDR2 YSYEKL. Trimming took off 4 bases at V and 1 base at J, with 16 bases between the two ends.

The rearrangement uses TRBV29-1 and TRBJ2-7; no clear D gene. This CDR3 comprises 14 residues. Between the trimmed V and J ends, which lost 2 bases and 3 bases, there was a span of 14 bases. Germline V gene data show CDR1 as SQVTM and CDR2 as ANQGSEA. CDR3 DNA: TGCAGCGTTGAATCCACAGCGCCGGGCTACGAGCAGTACTTC. Translating gives CSVESTAPGYEQYF.

This clone was seen just once. V and J are TRBV5-4 and TRBJ2-5; D may correspond to TRBD1 or TRBD2 (6 bases each). The CDR3 contains 14 residues. Germline V lookup: CDR1 SGHNT, CDR2 YYREEE (reference sequence). The V and J ends lost 4 bases and 5 bases respectively, with 15 bases between them. CDR3 sequence reads: CASSTTGAHETQYF. The DNA of the CDR3 is TGTGCCAGCAGCACCACGGGGGCCCATGAGACCCAGTACTTC.

The chain uses TRBV13 and TRBJ2-3; the match to TRBD1 covers 12 bases. The J segment lost 4 bases and the V segment lost 3 bases, leaving 5 bases of the junction unmatched. In germline, CDR1 is PRHDT, CDR2 FYEKMQ (reference sequence). This CDR3 has 16 amino acids. The CDR3 sequence is CASSFRDRGRSDTQYF. The CDR3 region has the DNA TGTGCCAGCAGCTTTCGGGACAGGGGGCGTTCAGATACGCAGTATTTT.

This chain joins TRBV29-1 and TRBJ1-4; D gene ambiguous. The V gene lost 4 bases and the J gene lost 8 bases, with 14 bases spanning the gap. CDR1 is SQVTM and CDR2 is ANQGSEA in the germline V gene. The CDR3 runs 13 residues. CDR3 DNA sequence: TGCAGCGTTGGGACGGTCCTGGGAGAAAAACTGTTTTTT. Translated, it gives CSVGTVLGEKLFF. Variable domain in full (rest from reference TRBV29-1 and TRBJ1-4): SAVISQKPSRDICQRGTSLTIQCQVDSQVTMMFWYRQQPGQSLTLIATANQGSEATYESGFVIDKFPISRPNLTFSTLTVSNMSPEDSSIYLCSVGTVLGEKLFFGSGTQLSVL.

V usage is TRBV6-5 and J usage is TRBJ2-2; possibly TRBD2 for D (5 bases). CDR3 length: 16 residues. Trimming took off 3 bases at V and 0 bases at J, with 11 bases between the two ends. Germline loops: CDR1 MNHEY, CDR2 SVGAGI. The DNA of the CDR3 is TGTGCCAGCAGTTATCTATACGGGACGAACACCGGGGAGCTGTTTTTT. It is translated as CASSYLYGTNTGELFF.

This clone was recorded once. The V call is TRBV30, the J call TRBJ2-6; D gene uncertain. Germline V gene lookup returns CDR1 GTSNPN and CDR2 SVGIG (reference sequence). CDR3 size: 15 residues. Trimming cost V 2 bases and J 9 bases, with 17 bases left between them. CDR3 in DNA: TGTGCCTGGAGTAAGGGTGGGGTTCTGGACAACGTCCTGACTTTC. It encodes CAWSKGGVLDNVLTF.

A few counts support this clone. The chain carries TRBV2 and TRBJ1-1; weak D call: TRBD1 (6 bases). Trimming stripped 7 bases from V and 2 bases from J, with 11 bases between. The length of the CDR3 is 13 residues. Germline V gene sequence: CDR1 SNHLY, CDR2 FYNNEI. CDR3 loop: CASIEGGNTEAFF. CDR3 bases: TGTGCCAGCATTGAGGGGGGCAACACTGAAGCTTTCTTT.

The V call is TRBV4-3, the J call TRBJ1-3, with D possibly matching TRBD1 (6 bases). The germline V gene encodes CDR1 LGHNA and CDR2 YSLEER. CDR3 length equals 17 residues. Between the trimmed V and J ends, which lost 0 bases and 0 bases, there was a span of 12 bases. CDR3 in amino acids: CASSQDRQAISGNTIYF. As DNA, the CDR3 is TGCGCCAGCAGCCAAGATCGACAGGCAATCTCTGGAAACACCATATATTTT.

This chain uses TRBV10-3 with TRBJ1-2, with 10 bases aligning to TRBD1. This CDR3 is 15 amino acids long. Germline loops: CDR1 ENHRY, CDR2 SYGVKD. The V and J ends lost 5 bases and 4 bases, in that order; junction bases with no gene match: 7. The CDR3 protein is CAISLGQGESYGYTF. Written as DNA, the CDR3 is TGTGCCATCAGTTTAGGACAGGGGGAGAGCTATGGCTACACCTTC.

J is TRBJ2-7 and V is TRBV18; 10 bases are a match to TRBD1. V shed 3 bases, J shed 4 bases, and the junction held 6 bases outside the gene matches. This CDR3 is built from 15 residues. Per germline, CDR1 KGHSH and CDR2 LQKENI. CDR3 protein: CASSPEGTGDYEQYF. The CDR3 DNA is TGTGCCAGCTCACCCGAGGGGACAGGGGATTACGAGCAGTACTTC.

The rearrangement joins TRBV27 to TRBJ1-3, with D hard to call. CDR1 and CDR2 from the germline V gene are MNHEY and SMNVEV (reference sequence). Deletions cut 7 bases from V and 3 bases from J, with 13 bases between. CDR3 length: 14 residues. The CDR3 sequence is CASKSYGGGNTIYF. CDR3 sequence (DNA): TGTGCCAGCAAGAGCTATGGTGGTGGAAACACCATATATTTT.

The chain is built from TRBV18 and TRBJ2-1, with 11 bases matching TRBD2. The CDR3 covers 17 residues. V was pared by 0 bases and J by 1 base, with 2 bases of the junction left unmatched. Germline CDR1 KGHSH, CDR2 LQKENI. CDR3 region: CASSPPVAGGSYNEQFF. The DNA of the CDR3 is TGTGCCAGCTCACCACCGGTAGCGGGAGGGTCCTACAATGAGCAGTTCTTC.

The genes are TRBV6-1 and TRBJ2-3; D uncertain. The CDR3 runs 12 residues. Trimming removed 2 bases from V and 11 bases from J, with 11 bases in between. Germline CDR1 reads MNHNS; CDR2 reads SASEGT. CDR3 protein: CASSEWEIRQYF. The DNA for the CDR3 is TGTGCCAGCAGTGAATGGGAAATAAGGCAGTATTTT.

V is TRBV5-1 and J is TRBJ2-5; TRBD2 matches at 11 bases. The trim removed 4 bases at V and 1 base at J, leaving 3 bases unmatched. The germline CDR1 and CDR2 sequences are SGHRS and YFSETQ. CDR3 size: 15 residues. CDR3 sequence reads: CASSLGLAGQETQYF. The CDR3 nucleotides are TGCGCCAGCAGCCTCGGACTAGCGGGCCAAGAGACCCAGTACTTC.